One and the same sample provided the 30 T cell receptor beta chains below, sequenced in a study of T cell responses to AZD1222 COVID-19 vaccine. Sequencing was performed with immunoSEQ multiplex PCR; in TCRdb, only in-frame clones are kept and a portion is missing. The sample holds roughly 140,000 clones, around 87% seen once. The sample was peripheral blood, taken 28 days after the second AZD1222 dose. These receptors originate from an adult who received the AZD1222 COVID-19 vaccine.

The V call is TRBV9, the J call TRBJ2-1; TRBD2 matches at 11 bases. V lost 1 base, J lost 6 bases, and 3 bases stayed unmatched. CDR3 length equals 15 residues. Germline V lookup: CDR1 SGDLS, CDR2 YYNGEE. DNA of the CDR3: TGTGCCAGCAGCGTATTAGCGGGAGGGTTCAATGAGCAGTTCTTC. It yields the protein CASSVLAGGFNEQFF.

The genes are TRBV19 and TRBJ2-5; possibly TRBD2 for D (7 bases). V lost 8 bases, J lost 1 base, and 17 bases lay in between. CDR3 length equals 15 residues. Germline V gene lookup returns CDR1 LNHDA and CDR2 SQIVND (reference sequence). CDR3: CASRLLGGAQETQYF. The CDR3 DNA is TGTGCCAGTCGACTTCTGGGGGGGGCCCAAGAGACCCAGTACTTC.

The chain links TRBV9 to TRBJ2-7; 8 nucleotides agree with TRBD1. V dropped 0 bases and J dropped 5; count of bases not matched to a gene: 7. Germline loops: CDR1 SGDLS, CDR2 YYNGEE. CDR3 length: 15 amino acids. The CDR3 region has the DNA TGTGCCAGCAGCGTAGCGACAGGGGCAAGCGACGAGCAGTACTTC. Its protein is CASSVATGASDEQYF. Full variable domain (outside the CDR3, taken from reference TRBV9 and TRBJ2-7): DSGVTQTPKHLITATGQRVTLRCSPRSGDLSVYWYQQSLDQGLQFLIQYYNGEERAKGNILERFSAQQFPDLHSELNLSSLELGDSALYFCASSVATGASDEQYFGPGTRLTVT.

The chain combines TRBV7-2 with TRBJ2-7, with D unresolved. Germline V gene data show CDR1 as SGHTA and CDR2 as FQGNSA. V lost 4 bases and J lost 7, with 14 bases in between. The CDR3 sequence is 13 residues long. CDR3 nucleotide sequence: TGTGCCAGCAGCTCCGGTCAACTACGAGAGCAGTACTTC. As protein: CASSSGQLREQYF.

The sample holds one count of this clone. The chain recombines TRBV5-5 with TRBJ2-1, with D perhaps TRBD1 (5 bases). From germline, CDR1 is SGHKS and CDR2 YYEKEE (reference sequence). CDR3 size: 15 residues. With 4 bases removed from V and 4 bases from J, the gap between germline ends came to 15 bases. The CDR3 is CASSRGQGKYNEQFF. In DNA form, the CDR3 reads TGTGCCAGCAGCAGAGGACAAGGCAAGTACAATGAGCAGTTCTTC.

CDR3 residues: CASSPGQVPLDEQFF. The CDR3 bases are TGTGCCAGCTCACCAGGACAGGTCCCTCTGGATGAGCAGTTCTTC. This chain uses TRBV18 with TRBJ2-1, with 7 bases that match TRBD1. The germline gives CDR1 KGHSH, CDR2 LQKENI. The V gene end was trimmed by 2 bases and the J gene end by 8 bases; junction bases not matched to a gene: 9. This CDR3 is 15 amino acids long.

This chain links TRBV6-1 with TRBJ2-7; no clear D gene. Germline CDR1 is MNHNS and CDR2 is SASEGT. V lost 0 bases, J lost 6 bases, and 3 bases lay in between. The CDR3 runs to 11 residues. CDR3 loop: CASSEAGEQYF. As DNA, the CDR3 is TGTGCCAGCAGTGAAGCGGGCGAGCAGTACTTC.

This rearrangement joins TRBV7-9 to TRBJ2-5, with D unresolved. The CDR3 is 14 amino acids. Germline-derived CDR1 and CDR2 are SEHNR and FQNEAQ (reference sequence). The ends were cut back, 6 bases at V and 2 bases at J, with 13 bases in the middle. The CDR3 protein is CASSILLGQETQYF. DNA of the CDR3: TGTGCCAGCAGTATTTTATTGGGGCAAGAGACCCAGTACTTC.

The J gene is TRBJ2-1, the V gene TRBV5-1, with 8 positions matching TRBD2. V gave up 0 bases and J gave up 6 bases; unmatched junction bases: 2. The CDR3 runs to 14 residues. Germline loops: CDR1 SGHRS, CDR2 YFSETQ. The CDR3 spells CASSLEGTSNEQFF. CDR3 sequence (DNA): TGCGCCAGCAGCTTGGAGGGGACTAGCAATGAGCAGTTCTTC.

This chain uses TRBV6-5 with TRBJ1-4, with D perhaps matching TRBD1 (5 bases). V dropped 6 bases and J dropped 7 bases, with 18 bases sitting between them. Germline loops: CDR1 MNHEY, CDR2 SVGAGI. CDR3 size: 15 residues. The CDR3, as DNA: TGTGCCAGCAGCGCAAAAACGGGGCTCGGTGAAAAACTGTTTTTT. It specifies CASSAKTGLGEKLFF.

CDR3 amino acids: CASSSKRDSYLFF. DNA for the CDR3: TGTGCCAGCAGCTCAAAGCGGGACAGTTATCTGTTTTTT. The rearrangement links TRBV11-2 to TRBJ1-4; 7 nucleotides line up with TRBD1. Germline trimming cut 4 bases from V and 14 bases from J; bases unmatched to any gene: 10. This CDR3 contains 13 residues. Germline V gives CDR1 SGHAT, CDR2 FQNNGV.

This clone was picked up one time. The CDR3 is CATSDPPGQTAPPGANVLTF. The CDR3 DNA reads TGTGCCACCAGTGATCCGCCCGGACAGACTGCCCCACCTGGGGCCAACGTCCTGACTTTC. The V gene is TRBV24-1, the J gene TRBJ2-6, with D maybe TRBD1 (6 bases). Looked up from germline, CDR1 is KGHDR and CDR2 is SFDVKD. V was shortened by 3 bases and J by 2 bases, with 22 bases between the two germline ends. The CDR3 length is 20 residues.

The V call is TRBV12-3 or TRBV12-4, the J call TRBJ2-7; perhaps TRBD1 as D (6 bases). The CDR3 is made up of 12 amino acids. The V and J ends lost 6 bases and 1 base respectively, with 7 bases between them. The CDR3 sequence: CASRQGSYEQYF. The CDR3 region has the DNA TGTGCCAGCAGACAGGGATCCTACGAGCAGTACTTC.

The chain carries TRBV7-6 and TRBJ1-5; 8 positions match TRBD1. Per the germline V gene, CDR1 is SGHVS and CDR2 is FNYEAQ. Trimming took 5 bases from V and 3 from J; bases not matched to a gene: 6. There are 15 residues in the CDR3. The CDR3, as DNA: TGTGCCAGCAGCCCCCGGGACAGGTCCAATCAGCCCCAGCATTTT. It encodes CASSPRDRSNQPQHF.

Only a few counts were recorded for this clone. This chain's CDR3 is CASRLDRGLGNTIYF. The CDR3, as DNA: TGTGCCAGCAGACTGGACAGGGGGCTAGGAAACACCATATATTTT. The chain is built from TRBV6-5 and TRBJ1-3, with TRBD1 identical over 11 bases. Germline V gene data show CDR1 as MNHEY and CDR2 as SVGAGI. Germline trimming cut 6 bases from V and 4 bases from J; bases unmatched to any gene: 5. The CDR3 length is 15 residues.

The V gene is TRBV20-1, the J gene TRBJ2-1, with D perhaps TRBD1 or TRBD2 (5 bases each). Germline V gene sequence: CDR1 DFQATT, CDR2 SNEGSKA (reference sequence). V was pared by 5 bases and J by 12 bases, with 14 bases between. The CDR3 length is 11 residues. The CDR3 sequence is CSAPFGGLQFF. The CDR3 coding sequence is TGCAGTGCTCCTTTTGGGGGTCTGCAGTTCTTC.

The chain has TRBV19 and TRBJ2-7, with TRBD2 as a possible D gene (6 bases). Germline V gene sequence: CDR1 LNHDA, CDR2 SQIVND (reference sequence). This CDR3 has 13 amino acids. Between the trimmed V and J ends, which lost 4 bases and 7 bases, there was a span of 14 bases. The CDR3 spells CASSTSGSLEQYF. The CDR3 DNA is TGTGCCAGTAGTACCTCCGGGAGTTTAGAGCAGTACTTC. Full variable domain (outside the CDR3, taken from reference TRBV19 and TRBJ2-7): DGGITQSPKYLFRKEGQNVTLSCEQNLNHDAMYWYRQDPGQGLRLIYYSQIVNDFQKGDIAEGYSVSREKKESFPLTVTSAQKNPTAFYLCASSTSGSLEQYFGPGTRLTVT.

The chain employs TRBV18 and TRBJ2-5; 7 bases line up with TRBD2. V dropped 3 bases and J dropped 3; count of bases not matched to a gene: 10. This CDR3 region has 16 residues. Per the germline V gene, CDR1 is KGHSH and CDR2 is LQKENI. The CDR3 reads CASSPRLADYKETQYF. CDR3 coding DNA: TGTGCCAGCTCACCCAGACTAGCAGACTACAAAGAGACCCAGTACTTC.

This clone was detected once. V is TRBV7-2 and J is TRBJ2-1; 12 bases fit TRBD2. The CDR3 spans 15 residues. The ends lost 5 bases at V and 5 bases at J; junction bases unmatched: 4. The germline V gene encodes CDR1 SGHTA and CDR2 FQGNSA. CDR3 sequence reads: CASSPLAGGHNEQFF. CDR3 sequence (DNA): TGTGCCAGCAGCCCACTAGCGGGAGGTCACAATGAGCAGTTCTTC.

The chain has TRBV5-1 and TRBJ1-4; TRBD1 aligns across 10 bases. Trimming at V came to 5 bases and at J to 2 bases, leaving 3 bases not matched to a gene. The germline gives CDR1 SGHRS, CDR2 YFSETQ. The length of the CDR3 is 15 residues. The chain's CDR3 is CASSQGQGTNEKLFF. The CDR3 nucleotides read TGCGCCAGCAGTCAGGGACAGGGGACTAATGAAAAACTGTTTTTT.

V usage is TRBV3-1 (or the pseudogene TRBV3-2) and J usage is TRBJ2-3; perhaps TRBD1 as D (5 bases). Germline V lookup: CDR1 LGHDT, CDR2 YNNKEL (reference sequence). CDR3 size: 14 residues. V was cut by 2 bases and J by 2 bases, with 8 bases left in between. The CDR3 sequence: CASSQRTPTDTQYF. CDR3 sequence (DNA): TGTGCCAGCAGCCAAAGGACACCCACAGATACGCAGTATTTT.

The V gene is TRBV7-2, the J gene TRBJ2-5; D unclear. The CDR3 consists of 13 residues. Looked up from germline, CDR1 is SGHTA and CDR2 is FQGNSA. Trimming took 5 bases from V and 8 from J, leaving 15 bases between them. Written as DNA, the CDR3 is TGTGCCAGCAGCCCCGACACCCAGACCACCCAGTACTTC. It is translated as CASSPDTQTTQYF. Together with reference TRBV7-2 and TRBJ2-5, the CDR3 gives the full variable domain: GAGVSQSPSNKVTEKGKDVELRCDPISGHTALYWYRQSLGQGLEFLIYFQGNSAPDKSGLPSDRFSAERTGGSVSTLTIQRTQQEDSAVYLCASSPDTQTTQYFGPGTRLLVL.

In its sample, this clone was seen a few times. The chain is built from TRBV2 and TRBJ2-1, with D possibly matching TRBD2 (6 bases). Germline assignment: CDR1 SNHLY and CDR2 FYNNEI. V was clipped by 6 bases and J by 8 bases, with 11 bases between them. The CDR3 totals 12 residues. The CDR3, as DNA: TGTGCCAGCAGGGAGGGGACCCATGAGCAGTTCTTC. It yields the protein CASREGTHEQFF.

CDR3 amino acids: CASMEGEDTQYF. Written as DNA, the CDR3 is TGTGCCAGCATGGAGGGGGAAGATACGCAGTATTTT. This chain connects TRBV2 to TRBJ2-3; D is perhaps TRBD1 or TRBD2 (6 bases each). Trimming removed 7 bases at V and 5 bases at J, with 10 bases between. CDR3 length equals 12 residues. Germline CDR1 reads SNHLY; CDR2 reads FYNNEI.

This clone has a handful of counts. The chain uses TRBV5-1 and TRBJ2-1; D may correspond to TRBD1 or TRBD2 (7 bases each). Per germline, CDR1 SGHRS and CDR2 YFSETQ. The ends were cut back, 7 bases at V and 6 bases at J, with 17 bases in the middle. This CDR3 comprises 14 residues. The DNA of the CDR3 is TGCGCCAGCGAGAGCGGGACAGTTAGCAATGAGCAGTTCTTC. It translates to CASESGTVSNEQFF.

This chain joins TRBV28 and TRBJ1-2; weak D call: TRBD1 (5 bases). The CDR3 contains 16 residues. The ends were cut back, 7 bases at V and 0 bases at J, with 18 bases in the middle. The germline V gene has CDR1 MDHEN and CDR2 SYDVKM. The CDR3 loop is CASTPWGGDSNYGYTF. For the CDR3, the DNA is TGTGCCAGCACCCCGTGGGGGGGGGACTCTAACTATGGCTACACCTTC.

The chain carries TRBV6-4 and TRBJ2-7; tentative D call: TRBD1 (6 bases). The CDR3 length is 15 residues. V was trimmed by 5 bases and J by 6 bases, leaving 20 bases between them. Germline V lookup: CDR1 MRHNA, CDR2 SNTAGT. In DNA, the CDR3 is TGTGCCAGCAGTTTCCCGGGACACCGGACCCTCGAGCAGTACTTC. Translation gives CASSFPGHRTLEQYF.

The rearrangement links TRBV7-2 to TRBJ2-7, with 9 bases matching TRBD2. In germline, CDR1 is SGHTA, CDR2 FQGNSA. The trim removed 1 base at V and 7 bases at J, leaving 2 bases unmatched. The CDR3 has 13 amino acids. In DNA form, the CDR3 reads TGTGCCAGCAGCTTAGGCCTAGCGGGGGAGCAGTACTTC. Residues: CASSLGLAGEQYF. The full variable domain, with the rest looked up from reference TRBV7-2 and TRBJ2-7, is GAGVSQSPSNKVTEKGKDVELRCDPISGHTALYWYRQSLGQGLEFLIYFQGNSAPDKSGLPSDRFSAERTGGSVSTLTIQRTQQEDSAVYLCASSLGLAGEQYFGPGTRLTVT.

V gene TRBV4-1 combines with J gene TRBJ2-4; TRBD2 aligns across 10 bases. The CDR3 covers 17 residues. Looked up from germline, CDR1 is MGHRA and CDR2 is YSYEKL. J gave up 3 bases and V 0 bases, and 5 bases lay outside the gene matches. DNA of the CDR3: TGCGCCAGCAGCCAAGATGCAGCGGGAGGGCTCAAAAACATTCAGTACTTC. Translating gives CASSQDAAGGLKNIQYF.

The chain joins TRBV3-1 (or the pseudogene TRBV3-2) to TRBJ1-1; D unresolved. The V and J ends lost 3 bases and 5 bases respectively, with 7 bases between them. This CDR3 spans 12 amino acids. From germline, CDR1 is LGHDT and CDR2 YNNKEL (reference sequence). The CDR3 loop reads CASSQAATEAFF. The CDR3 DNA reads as TGTGCCAGCAGCCAGGCAGCTACTGAAGCTTTCTTT.